A single sample is the source of the 20 T cell receptor beta chains below, sequenced in a study of OX40 agonist ivuxolimab in advanced cancers. Data came from immunoSEQ multiplex PCR; TCRdb stores just in-frame clones and leaves some out. This table has about 69,000 clones, 85% to 90% appearing once. The sample here was CD4+ or CD8+ T cells sorted from blood, taken in a trial of the OX40 agonist ivuxolimab. These receptors were obtained from an adult with an advanced solid tumor such as melanoma, head and neck, liver or kidney cancer.

V and J are TRBV5-1 and TRBJ2-2, with 7 bases that match TRBD1. CDR3 size: 14 residues. CDR1 SGHRS and CDR2 YFSETQ come from the germline V gene. The J segment lost 1 base and the V segment lost 5 bases, leaving 2 bases of the junction unmatched. The CDR3 DNA is TGCGCCAGCAGTCGACAGGGGAACACCGGGGAGCTGTTTTTT. This codes for CASSRQGNTGELFF.

This chain uses TRBV6-1 with TRBJ2-7; D is unresolved. There are 11 residues in the CDR3. Trimming stripped 10 bases from V and 2 bases from J, with 9 bases between. Germline assignment: CDR1 MNHNS and CDR2 SASEGT. This CDR3 is CATRSTYEQYF. The CDR3 DNA is TGTGCCACCAGAAGCACCTACGAGCAGTACTTC.

V usage is TRBV6-4 and J usage is TRBJ2-5, with 13 bases identical to TRBD2. TRBJ2-7 explains the end of the DNA better; the J call may be wrong. CDR3 length: 15 amino acids. Germline CDR1 MRHNA, CDR2 SNTAGT. The CDR3 DNA is TGTGCCAGCAGTGACGGACTAGCGGGGGATTACGAGCAGTACTTC. This sequence encodes CASSDGLAGDYEQYF.

The chain is built from TRBV5-4 and TRBJ1-3, with TRBD1 matching 7 bases. The CDR3 has 14 residues. Unmatched junction bases numbered 5, after V lost 4 bases and J lost 4 bases. Germline lookup yields CDR1 SGHNT and CDR2 YYREEE (reference sequence). CDR3 loop: CASSRTGTGNTIYF. DNA for the CDR3: TGTGCCAGCAGCCGGACAGGAACAGGAAACACCATATATTTT.

Of note for this clone: At one end the junction does not follow the germline gene, possibly because of a read error. CDR3 coding DNA: TGTGCCAGCAGTTACGGGGGCCTAAAGGTCTTC. Its translation: CASSYGGLKVF. The genes are TRBV6-5 and TRBJ2-1, with TRBD1 as a possible D gene (6 bases). The CDR3 length is 11 residues. CDR1 and CDR2 from the germline V gene are MNHEY and SVGAGI.

The chain links TRBV2 to TRBJ2-3; 8 bases fit TRBD1. CDR1 is SNHLY, CDR2 FYNNEI, per germline. The CDR3 has 16 amino acids. Germline trimming cut 6 bases from V and 4 bases from J; bases unmatched to any gene: 12. CDR3 sequence (DNA): TGTGCCAGCAGCTTTGGACAGGGCCCCCTATCAGATACGCAGTATTTT. This gives the protein CASSFGQGPLSDTQYF.

The chain has TRBV19 and TRBJ2-5, with 10 bases identical to TRBD2. V lost 5 bases to trimming and J lost 2 bases; unmatched junction nucleotides: 8. The germline CDR1 and CDR2 sequences are LNHDA and SQIVND (reference sequence). This CDR3 region has 16 residues. CDR3 in amino acids: CASSPRGAGGQETQYF. The CDR3 coding sequence is TGTGCCAGTAGTCCCCGGGGAGCGGGAGGGCAAGAGACCCAGTACTTC.

The chain has TRBV7-3 and TRBJ1-6; D remains unclear. Germline V gene lookup returns CDR1 SGHTA and CDR2 FQGTGA. The CDR3 extends over 14 amino acids. V gave up 5 bases and J gave up 4 bases, with 9 bases separating them. DNA of the CDR3: TGTGCCAGCAGCGCCTACGGTTATAATTCACCCCTCCACTTT. Residues: CASSAYGYNSPLHF.

This clone was seen only once. The chain links TRBV28 to TRBJ2-3, with D maybe TRBD2 (6 bases). Germline CDR1 reads MDHEN; CDR2 reads SYDVKM. The CDR3 loop spans 15 amino acids. The V end was cut by 7 bases, the J end by 3 bases, with 17 bases between. The CDR3 protein is CASTVVGGGTDTQYF. In DNA form, the CDR3 reads TGTGCCAGCACCGTAGTGGGTGGGGGGACAGATACGCAGTATTTT.

The J gene is TRBJ1-1, the V gene TRBV5-4; 10 bases map to TRBD1. The germline V gene has CDR1 SGHNT and CDR2 YYREEE (reference sequence). J gave up 4 bases and V 3 bases, and 6 bases lay outside the gene matches. This CDR3 region has 15 residues. The CDR3 sequence is CASSSRQGAGTEAFF. The DNA of the CDR3 is TGTGCCAGCAGCTCGCGACAGGGGGCTGGCACTGAAGCTTTCTTT.

By its share, this clone is medium-sized. CDR3 nucleotides: TGTGCCAGCGGGACGGACAGAAACTATGGCTACACCTTC. Its translation: CASGTDRNYGYTF. J is TRBJ1-2 and V is TRBV5-5; TRBD1 might be the D (6 bases). This CDR3 comprises 13 residues. The germline CDR1 and CDR2 sequences are SGHKS and YYEKEE (reference sequence). Trimming shortened V by 7 bases and J by 2 bases, and 12 bases separated the two germline ends.

This clone was found a few times. The chain uses TRBV10-2 and TRBJ2-3, with TRBD2 identical over 9 bases. Per the germline V gene, CDR1 is WSHSY and CDR2 is SAAADI. The CDR3 contains 15 residues. The J segment lost 1 base and the V segment lost 3 bases, leaving 2 bases of the junction unmatched. For the CDR3, the DNA is TGCGCCAGCAGTGAAGCGGGGGGACGCACAGATACGCAGTATTTT. Its translation is CASSEAGGRTDTQYF.

This clone was counted a single time. J is TRBJ2-1 and V is TRBV19; TRBD2 matches 10 bases. Trimming took 4 bases from V and 6 from J; bases not matched to a gene: 9. The CDR3 totals 16 residues. The germline gives CDR1 LNHDA, CDR2 SQIVND (reference sequence). CDR3 region: CASSRPSGGHRNEQFF. The CDR3 bases are TGTGCCAGTAGTAGACCTAGCGGGGGTCACCGCAATGAGCAGTTCTTC.

V gene TRBV7-2 combines with J gene TRBJ2-4; D may be TRBD2 (5 bases). The CDR3 covers 13 residues. The germline V and J ends were trimmed by 5 bases and 2 bases, with 7 bases remaining between them. The germline V gene encodes CDR1 SGHTA and CDR2 FQGNSA. In DNA form, the CDR3 reads TGTGCCAGCAGCGGGAGAACCAAAAACATTCAGTACTTC. Its translation is CASSGRTKNIQYF.

V gene TRBV5-1 combines with J gene TRBJ1-2; 7 bases align to TRBD1. The germline V gene encodes CDR1 SGHRS and CDR2 YFSETQ. The CDR3 consists of 15 residues. V shed 3 bases and J 0 bases; nucleotides not matched to a gene: 5. The CDR3 DNA is TGCGCCAGCAGCTCAAACAGGGGTACTAACTATGGCTACACCTTC. This sequence encodes CASSSNRGTNYGYTF.

This chain connects TRBV21-1 to TRBJ2-1. TRBV21-1 is flagged as a pseudogene. The CDR3 has 14 amino acids. This CDR3 reads CASSKVKVHNEQFF. The CDR3 DNA reads as TGTGCCAGCAGCAAAGTTAAGGTCCACAATGAGCAGTTCTTC.

The V gene is TRBV27, the J gene TRBJ1-6; D unresolved. CDR1 and CDR2 from the germline V gene are MNHEY and SMNVEV (reference sequence). V lost 0 bases to trimming and J lost 7 bases, with 10 bases between them. The CDR3 length is 15 residues. For the CDR3, the DNA is TGTGCCAGCAGTTTATCGCCAGGTCTCAATTCACCCCTCCACTTT. This translates into CASSLSPGLNSPLHF.

This clone was detected once. The V and J genes are TRBV6-6 and TRBJ2-7, with D perhaps matching TRBD2 (5 bases). The ends were cut back, 5 bases at V and 6 bases at J, with 20 bases in the middle. CDR3 length: 15 residues. Germline loops: CDR1 MNHNY, CDR2 SVGAGI (reference sequence). CDR3 in amino acids: CASSRDRLAPGEQYF. The CDR3 nucleotides read TGTGCCAGCAGTCGGGATCGATTAGCGCCGGGCGAGCAGTACTTC.

The CDR3 DNA follows: TGCGCCAGCAGCCAAGAGTGGGACTCGGGCACAGATACGCAGTATTTT. As protein: CASSQEWDSGTDTQYF. V gene TRBV4-3 combines with J gene TRBJ2-3; possibly TRBD2 for D (6 bases). V lost 0 bases and J 1 base, leaving 11 bases between the germline ends. Per the germline V gene, CDR1 is LGHNA and CDR2 is YSLEER. CDR3 size: 16 residues.

This sequence joins TRBV27 and TRBJ2-1, with TRBD1 identical over 10 bases. Germline CDR1 and CDR2: MNHEY and SMNVEV (reference sequence). The V and J ends lost 6 bases and 2 bases, in that order; junction bases with no gene match: 4. There are 15 residues in the CDR3. The CDR3 DNA reads TGTGCCAGCAGCCCCGACAGGGGGCCCTACAATGAGCAGTTCTTC. This encodes CASSPDRGPYNEQFF.